The 14 T cell receptor beta chains listed next were all sequenced from one sample in a study of T cells after posttransplantation cyclophosphamide. Assay: immunoSEQ multiplex PCR; the TCRdb copy retains only in-frame clones and omits some. The sample consists of tens of thousands of clones, 86% of them appearing once. The sequencing sample was made of PBMCs. Receptors were obtained from an older woman with a blood cancer, CMV-positive, and with a related stem cell donor.

The genes are TRBV2 and TRBJ1-5; TRBD1 matches at 11 bases. V lost 4 bases, J lost 5 bases, and 1 base stayed unmatched. Germline assignment: CDR1 SNHLY and CDR2 FYNNEI. This CDR3 contains 14 residues. CDR3 nucleotides: TGTGCCAGCAGTGGGACAGGGGGCTATCAGCCCCAGCATTTT. Residues: CASSGTGGYQPQHF. The whole variable domain, filled in from reference TRBV2 and TRBJ1-5, reads EPEVTQTPSHQVTQMGQEVILRCVPISNHLYFYWYRQILGQKVEFLVSFYNNEISEKSEIFDDQFSVERPDGSNFTLKIRSTKLEDSAMYFCASSGTGGYQPQHFGDGTRLSIL.

On this clone itself: One end of the junction varies from germline; a read error may be responsible. The chain is built from TRBV13 and TRBJ1-2, with unresolved D. The CDR3 totals 12 residues. Germline V lookup: CDR1 PRHDT, CDR2 FYEKMQ (reference sequence). The DNA for the CDR3 is TGTGCCAGCAGCCCGCCCTTTCATGGCCACACCTTC. It encodes CASSPPFHGHTF.

In its sample, this clone was seen once. The chain has TRBV7-9 and TRBJ2-1; a possible D gene is TRBD2 (6 bases). The germline gives CDR1 SEHNR, CDR2 FQNEAQ (reference sequence). The CDR3 loop spans 15 amino acids. V was pared by 7 bases and J by 0 bases, with 13 bases between. The CDR3 DNA is TGTGCCAGCACCACCCGGGAGAGCTCCTACAATGAGCAGTTCTTC. It translates to CASTTRESSYNEQFF.

The chain recombines TRBV7-2 with TRBJ2-1; 9 nucleotides agree with TRBD1. V lost 1 base to trimming and J lost 8 bases; unmatched junction nucleotides: 0. The length of the CDR3 is 13 residues. CDR1 is SGHTA, CDR2 FQGNSA, per germline. In DNA form, the CDR3 reads TGTGCCAGCAGCTTAGGGACAGGGGATGAGCAGTTCTTC. This gives the protein CASSLGTGDEQFF.

The J gene is TRBJ2-1, the V gene TRBV6-5; 11 bases align to TRBD1. V was clipped by 8 bases and J by 15 bases; unmatched bases: 9. CDR3 length: 12 residues. Germline values: CDR1 MNHEY, CDR2 SVGAGI. The chain's CDR3 is CASGQGALFRFF. CDR3 bases: TGTGCCAGCGGACAGGGGGCCCTCTTCCGGTTCTTC.

The J gene is TRBJ1-2, the V gene TRBV5-3; D unclear. TRBV5-3 is known as an ORF, though its function is uncertain. The V end was cut by 8 bases, the J end by 8 bases, with 13 bases between. The CDR3 spans 11 residues. CDR3 bases: TGTGCCAGTGGCCTAAGAGGAGGCTACACCTTC. Translation gives CASGLRGGYTF.

The chain has TRBV30 and TRBJ2-5; 10 positions agree with TRBD2. The CDR3 is 16 residues long. The germline V gene encodes CDR1 GTSNPN and CDR2 SVGIG (reference sequence). V lost 1 base and J lost 4; bases outside the gene matches: 9. This CDR3 reads CAWSAGLATSGETQYF. The CDR3 DNA reads TGTGCCTGGAGTGCGGGACTAGCGACTTCGGGAGAGACCCAGTACTTC.

The chain has TRBV7-2 and TRBJ2-3; tentatively, D is TRBD1 (5 bases). The germline V and J ends were trimmed by 2 bases and 4 bases, with 16 bases remaining between them. In germline, CDR1 is SGHTA, CDR2 FQGNSA. The CDR3 is 16 amino acids. The CDR3 DNA sequence: TGTGCCAGCAGCTTACATAGGGGCGGAACCTCAGATACGCAGTATTTT. Translation: CASSLHRGGTSDTQYF.

The chain combines TRBV2 with TRBJ1-4; 7 bases fit TRBD1. From germline, CDR1 is SNHLY and CDR2 FYNNEI. This CDR3 contains 15 residues. J gave up 3 bases and V 6 bases, and 7 bases lay outside the gene matches. CDR3 nucleotide sequence: TGTGCCAGCAGCCTCGAGAGGGGGCCTAATGAAAAACTGTTTTTT. Encoded protein: CASSLERGPNEKLFF.

This clone was seen once. This rearrangement joins TRBV2 to TRBJ2-7; 8 positions agree with TRBD2. Germline trimming cut 6 bases from V and 5 bases from J; bases unmatched to any gene: 15. CDR3 length: 16 amino acids. Germline V gene lookup returns CDR1 SNHLY and CDR2 FYNNEI. The CDR3 loop is CASRPTGTRSVNEQYF. CDR3 bases: TGTGCCAGCAGACCAACCGGGACTAGATCAGTTAACGAGCAGTACTTC.

The chain carries TRBV5-4 and TRBJ2-1; D perhaps matches TRBD2 (6 bases). Trimming stripped 3 bases from V and 5 bases from J, with 9 bases between. The V gene's germline CDR1 is SGHNT and CDR2 YYREEE (reference sequence). This CDR3 spans 13 amino acids. CDR3 DNA sequence: TGTGCCAGCAGCTCTAGCGTAAACAATGAGCAGTTCTTC. Translated, it gives CASSSSVNNEQFF.

The CDR3 spells CASSPNPGRYNEQFF. DNA of the CDR3: TGTGCCAGCAGTCCAAACCCCGGGAGATACAATGAGCAGTTCTTC. J is TRBJ2-1 and V is TRBV6-5; tentative D call: TRBD2 (6 bases). The CDR3 consists of 15 residues. Per the germline V gene, CDR1 is MNHEY and CDR2 is SVGAGI. Deletions cut 5 bases from V and 4 bases from J, with 15 bases between.

Only a few counts were recorded for this clone. Here the CDR3 reads CAWKRVGGRFYEQYF. CDR3 sequence (DNA): TGTGCCTGGAAACGAGTGGGGGGGCGATTTTACGAGCAGTACTTC. The chain joins TRBV30 to TRBJ2-7; a weak D match, TRBD2 (7 bases). Looked up from germline, CDR1 is GTSNPN and CDR2 is SVGIG (reference sequence). The CDR3 runs 15 residues. Trimming removed 4 bases from V and 4 bases from J, with 20 bases in between. Drawing the rest from reference TRBV30 and TRBJ2-7, the complete variable domain is SQTIHQWPATLVQPVGSPLSLECTVEGTSNPNLYWYRQAAGRGLQLLFYSVGIGQISSEVPQNLSASRPQDRQFILSSKKLLLSDSGFYLCAWKRVGGRFYEQYFGPGTRLTVT.

This clone appeared once. The CDR3 loop reads CASSERGPDTQYF. The CDR3 region has the DNA TGTGCCAGCAGCGAGCGGGGCCCGGATACGCAGTATTTT. V and J are TRBV11-2 and TRBJ2-3, with TRBD2 matching over 7 bases. The V segment lost 5 bases and the J segment 6 bases; nucleotides outside the gene matches: 5. Germline loops: CDR1 SGHAT, CDR2 FQNNGV. The CDR3 runs 13 residues.